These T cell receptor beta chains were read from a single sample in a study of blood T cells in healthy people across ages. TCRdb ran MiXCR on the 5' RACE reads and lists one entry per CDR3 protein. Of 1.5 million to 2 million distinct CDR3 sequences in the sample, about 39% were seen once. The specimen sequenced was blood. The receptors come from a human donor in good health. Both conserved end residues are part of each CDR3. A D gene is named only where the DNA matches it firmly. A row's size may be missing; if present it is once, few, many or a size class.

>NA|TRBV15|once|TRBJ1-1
TGTGCCACCAGCAGAGGGGAGGGGGGTCGCGCTGAAGCTTTCTTT
CATSRGEGGRAEAFF
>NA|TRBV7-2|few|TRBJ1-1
TGTGCCAGCAGCCCTAGCAGGGTCGGGTCTTTCTTT
CASSPSRVGSFF
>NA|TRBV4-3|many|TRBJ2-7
TGCGCCAGCAGCCAAGGAAGAGGGAGGCTCTACGAGCAGTACTTC
CASSQGRGRLYEQYF
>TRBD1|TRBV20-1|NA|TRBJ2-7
TGCAGTGCTAGAGATGTCGAGGGGGCGCGATACGAGCAGTACTTC
CSARDVEGARYEQYF
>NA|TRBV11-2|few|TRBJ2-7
TGTGCCAGCAGCCCCCCCGAGGGACTTTCCTACGAGCAGTACTTC
CASSPPEGLSYEQYF
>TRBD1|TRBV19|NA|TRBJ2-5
TGTGCCACCTCCTCTCGACAGGGGGGTGAGCAGTACTTC
CATSSRQGGEQYF
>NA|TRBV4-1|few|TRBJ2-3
TGCGCCAGCAGCCAAGAGGGGCGTCAGTACACAGATACGCAGTATTTT
CASSQEGRQYTDTQYF
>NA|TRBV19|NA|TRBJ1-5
TGTGCCAGTACCGTTAATGGAGATCAGCCCCAGCATTTT
CASTVNGDQPQHF
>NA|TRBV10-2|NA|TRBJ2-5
TGCGCCAGCAGTGAGTCTCAAGTAGCCGGGTGGACAGAAGAGACCCAGTACTTC
CASSESQVAGWTEETQYF
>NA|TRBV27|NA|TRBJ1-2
TGTGCCAGCAGTTCGGGAGAGGGAGCTAACTATGGCTACACCTTC
CASSSGEGANYGYTF
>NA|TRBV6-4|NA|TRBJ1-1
TGTGCCAGCAGTGAGAATTCAGGCACAGGGCGAACTGAAGCTTTCTTT
CASSENSGTGRTEAFF
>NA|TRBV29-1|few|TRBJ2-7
TGCAGCGTTGATTCGGACGGGCCGGGAGAGCAGTACTTC
CSVDSDGPGEQYF
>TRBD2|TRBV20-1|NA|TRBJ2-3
TGCAGTGCTAAGGGCGGGGGGATCACAGATACGCAGTATTTT
CSAKGGGITDTQYF
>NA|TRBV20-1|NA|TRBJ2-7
TGCAGTGCTAGAGAGGAGGGACCAAGCGATTACGAGCAGTACTTC
CSAREEGPSDYEQYF
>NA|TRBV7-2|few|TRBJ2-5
TGTGCCAGCAGCTTACGACAGTTCCAAGTGACCCAGTACTTC
CASSLRQFQVTQYF
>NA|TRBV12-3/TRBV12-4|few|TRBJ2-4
TGTGCCAGCAGTTTCCGAGTCGGGGGGCAGAACATTCAGTACTTC
CASSFRVGGQNIQYF
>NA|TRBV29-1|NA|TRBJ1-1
TGCAGCGTTGTTCCCGGGGGCGAGGGGTTAAACACTGAAGCTTTCTTT
CSVVPGGEGLNTEAFF
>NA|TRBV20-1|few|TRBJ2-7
TGCAGTGCCCGCGGGCGGGTCGGGCGTGGGGAGCAGTACTTC
CSARGRVGRGEQYF
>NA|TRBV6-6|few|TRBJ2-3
TGTGCCAGCACCCCAGTAGATACAGGTACGCAGTATTTT
CASTPVDTGTQYF
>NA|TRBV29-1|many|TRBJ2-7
TGCAGCATTACGGGTTTAAGTTCCTACGAGCAGTACTTC
CSITGLSSYEQYF
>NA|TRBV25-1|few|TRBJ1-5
TGTGCCAGCAGTGCCTGGGACTCCAATCAGCCCCAGCATTTT
CASSAWDSNQPQHF
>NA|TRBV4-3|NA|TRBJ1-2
TGCGCCAGCAGCCAAGTCTTTGACAGGAGAGGGGGCTACACCTTC
CASSQVFDRRGGYTF
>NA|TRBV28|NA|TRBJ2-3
TGTGCCAGCAGAGAAACGACGGTTAGCACAGATACGCAGTATTTT
CASRETTVSTDTQYF
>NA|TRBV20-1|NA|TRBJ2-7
TGCAGTGCTACGTTAGAGTCCCCGGAGGGCGAGCAGTACTTC
CSATLESPEGEQYF
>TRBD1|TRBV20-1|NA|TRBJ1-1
TGCAGTGCGAGCGCCAACACACATTTAGGACAGGGACTAGGCACTGAAGCTTTCTTT
CSASANTHLGQGLGTEAFF
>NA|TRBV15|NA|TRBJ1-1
TGTGCCACGAGAGTCGGGTTAGGCACTGAAGCTTTCTTT
CATRVGLGTEAFF
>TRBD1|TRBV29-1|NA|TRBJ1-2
TGCAGCGTTGACCATACTACAGGGGAGGGCTATGGCTACACCTTC
CSVDHTTGEGYGYTF
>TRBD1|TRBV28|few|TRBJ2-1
TGTGCCAGCAGTCCAGGGGGCGCGAGCAACAATGAACAGTTCTTC
CASSPGGASNNEQFF
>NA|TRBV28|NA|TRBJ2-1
TGTGCCAGCAGTGGTACAGGGAGTTCGTTGAATGAGCAGTTCTTC
CASSGTGSSLNEQFF
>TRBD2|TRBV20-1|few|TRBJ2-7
TGCAGTGCTTTCGCGGGGGATAACTCCTACGAGCAGTACTTC
CSAFAGDNSYEQYF
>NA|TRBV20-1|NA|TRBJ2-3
TGCAGTGCTAGTTTCACAGATACGCAGTATTTT
CSASFTDTQYF
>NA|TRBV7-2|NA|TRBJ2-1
TGTGCCAGCAGCTGGGGGTCCGGGGTCGGGGGTTCCTACAATGAGCAGTTCTTC
CASSWGSGVGGSYNEQFF
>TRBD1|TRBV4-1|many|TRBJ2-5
TGCGCCAGCAGTAGGGGGCGTCGGGAGACCCAGTACTTC
CASSRGRRETQYF
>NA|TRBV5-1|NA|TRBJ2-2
TGCGCCAGCTCTTCAGCCCAGAACACCGGGGAGCTGTTTTTT
CASSSAQNTGELFF
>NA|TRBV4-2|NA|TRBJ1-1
TGTGCCAGCACCCCTGATTGGGGGTCCACTGAAGCTTTCTTT
CASTPDWGSTEAFF
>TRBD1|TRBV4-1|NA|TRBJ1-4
TGCGCCAGCAGCCAAGAAGGGACAGTAAATGAAAAACTGTTTTTT
CASSQEGTVNEKLFF
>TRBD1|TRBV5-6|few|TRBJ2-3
TGTGCCAGCAGCTTAGACAGGGAACCTTCTACAGATACGCAGTATTTT
CASSLDREPSTDTQYF
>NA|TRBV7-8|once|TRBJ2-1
TGTGCCAGCAGCTTAGCCCCCGTCGATTACAATGAGCAGTTCTTC
CASSLAPVDYNEQFF
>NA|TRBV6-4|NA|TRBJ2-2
TGTGCCAGCAAAGGGCTATGGAACACCGGGGAGCTGTTTTTT
CASKGLWNTGELFF
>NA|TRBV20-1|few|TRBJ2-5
TGCAGTGCTGTTCCGGGACACCCTCAAGAGACCCAGTACTTC
CSAVPGHPQETQYF
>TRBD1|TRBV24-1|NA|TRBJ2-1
TGTGCCACCAGTGATGACAGGGGAGGCTCCTACAATGAGCAGTTCTTC
CATSDDRGGSYNEQFF